This T cell receptor (beta chain) stems from a study of blood T cell repertoires in COVID-19. Study summary: COVID-19 samples from acute and convalescent phases originated in the United States, Italy and Spain. PBMCs, B-cell-depleted T cells, or T cells were the source of the cDNA or gDNA that made up the material.

How the authors handled the data: Reference gene primers were amplified, and this amplification served to estimate nucleated cell counts. Only in-frame clones appear in the TCRdb table, and some are missing; sequencing was by immunoSEQ multiplex PCR. The DNA gave D and trimming, while V, J and clone size come from that table. The top ten hold about 5.3% of the sample, which has approximately 240,000 clones, 82% seen once. The CDR3 extends over 14 amino acids. The V end was cut by 4 bases, the J end by 8 bases, with 18 bases between. Germline loops: CDR1 SGHRS, CDR2 YFSETQ. The chain is built from TRBV5-1 and TRBJ1-1; maybe TRBD1 (6 bases). The sequencing sample was made of peripheral blood. The source is a woman older than 75 with active or convalescent COVID-19. CDR3 coding DNA: TGCGCCAGCAGCCTGTCCGGGACAATTAACGAAGCTTTCTTT. Its protein product is CASSLSGTINEAFF.